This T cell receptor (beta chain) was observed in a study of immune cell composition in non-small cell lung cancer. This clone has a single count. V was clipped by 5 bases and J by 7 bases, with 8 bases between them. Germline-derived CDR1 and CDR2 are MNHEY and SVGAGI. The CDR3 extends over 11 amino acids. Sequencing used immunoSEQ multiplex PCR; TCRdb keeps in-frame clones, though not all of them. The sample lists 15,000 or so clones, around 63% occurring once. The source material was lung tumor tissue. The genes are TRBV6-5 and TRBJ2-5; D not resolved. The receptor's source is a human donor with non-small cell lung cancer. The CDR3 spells CASSALGTQYF. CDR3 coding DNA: TGTGCCAGCAGTGCCCTAGGGACCCAGTACTTC.